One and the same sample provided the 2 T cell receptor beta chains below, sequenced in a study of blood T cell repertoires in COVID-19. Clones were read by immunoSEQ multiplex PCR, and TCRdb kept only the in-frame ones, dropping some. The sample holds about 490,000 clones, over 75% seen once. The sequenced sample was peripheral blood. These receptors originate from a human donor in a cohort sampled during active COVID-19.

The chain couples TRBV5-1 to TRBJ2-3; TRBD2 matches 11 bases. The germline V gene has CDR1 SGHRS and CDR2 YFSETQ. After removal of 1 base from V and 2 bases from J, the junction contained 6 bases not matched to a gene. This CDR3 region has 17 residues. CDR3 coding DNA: TGCGCCAGCAGCTTGTTCTCTAGCGGGGGGCTCACAGATACGCAGTATTTT. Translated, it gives CASSLFSSGGLTDTQYF. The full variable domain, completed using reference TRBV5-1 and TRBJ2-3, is KAGVTQTPRYLIKTRGQQVTLSCSPISGHRSVSWYQQTPGQGLQFLFEYFSETQRNKGNFPGRFSGRQFSNSRSEMNVSTLELGDSALYLCASSLFSSGGLTDTQYFGPGTRLTVL.

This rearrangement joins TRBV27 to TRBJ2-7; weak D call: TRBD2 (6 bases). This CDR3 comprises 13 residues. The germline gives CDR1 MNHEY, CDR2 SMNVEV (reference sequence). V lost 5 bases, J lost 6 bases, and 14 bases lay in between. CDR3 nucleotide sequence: TGTGCCAGCAGTCACGGGACTTTCGGCGAGCAGTACTTC. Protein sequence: CASSHGTFGEQYF.